These 16 T cell receptor beta chains were sequenced from one sample in a study of CD8+ T cells in alopecia areata. cDNA serving as the sequencing template came from extracted, reverse transcribed RNA. Assay used: immunoSEQ multiplex PCR; TCRdb lists only in-frame clones, some missing. The sample lists 130,000 or so clones; 85% to 90% were seen once. Treatment in this sample: oral pan-JAK inhibitor, 5-10 mg twice daily. This specimen consisted of CD8+ T cells sorted from blood, obtained at week 4, from a patient treated with tofacitinib. The origin of the receptors is a human donor with alopecia areata.

This clone was detected only a few times. The chain carries TRBV29-1 and TRBJ2-7; D remains ambiguous. The germline gives CDR1 SQVTM, CDR2 ANQGSEA. The CDR3 covers 13 residues. The V gene lost 0 bases and the J gene lost 0 bases, with 6 bases spanning the gap. CDR3: CSVEEALSYEQYF. CDR3 coding DNA: TGCAGCGTTGAAGAGGCACTCTCCTACGAGCAGTACTTC.

This clone was observed a single time. This sequence joins TRBV11-1 and TRBJ2-2; TRBD2 aligns across 12 bases. The ends lost 5 bases at V and 7 bases at J; junction bases unmatched: 14. Germline CDR1 reads SGHAT; CDR2 reads FQDESV (reference sequence). The CDR3 runs to 18 residues. CDR3 amino acids: CASSREALAGGPGGELFF. In DNA form, the CDR3 reads TGTGCCAGCAGCCGCGAGGCCCTAGCGGGGGGGCCCGGCGGGGAGCTGTTTTTT.

The chain is built from TRBV19 and TRBJ1-6; TRBD1 is a possible D gene (5 bases). Germline V gene sequence: CDR1 LNHDA, CDR2 SQIVND (reference sequence). The CDR3 contains 12 residues. V was cut by 5 bases and J by 8 bases, with 7 bases left in between. CDR3 nucleotides: TGTGCCAGTAGTTGGGGGGATTCACCCCTCCACTTT. Amino acid sequence: CASSWGDSPLHF.

This sequence joins TRBV27 and TRBJ1-5; D is unresolved. CDR3 length: 12 amino acids. Germline V gene sequence: CDR1 MNHEY, CDR2 SMNVEV (reference sequence). Deletions cut 5 bases from V and 7 bases from J, with 9 bases between. The DNA for the CDR3 is TGTGCCAGCAGTATGATCGGGCAGCCCCAGCATTTT. Protein sequence: CASSMIGQPQHF.

The J gene is TRBJ2-3, the V gene TRBV2, with 7 bases that match TRBD1. Unmatched junction bases numbered 9, after V lost 2 bases and J lost 4 bases. Germline assignment: CDR1 SNHLY and CDR2 FYNNEI. This CDR3 contains 16 residues. The CDR3 nucleotides are TGTGCCAGCAGTGAATTAGGGACAGAGAGTGCAGATACGCAGTATTTT. Its translation is CASSELGTESADTQYF.

The rearrangement joins TRBV11-1 to TRBJ2-1; TRBD2 is a possible D gene (5 bases). Germline assignment: CDR1 SGHAT and CDR2 FQDESV (reference sequence). CDR3 length: 16 residues. V lost 1 base and J lost 2, with 12 bases in between. This CDR3 is CASSLDGGLTYNEQFF. The CDR3 DNA reads as TGTGCCAGCAGCTTAGACGGAGGATTAACCTACAATGAGCAGTTCTTC.

The chain employs TRBV30 and TRBJ2-5, with TRBD2 as a possible D gene (6 bases). Germline assignment: CDR1 GTSNPN and CDR2 SVGIG (reference sequence). The V gene lost 2 bases and the J gene lost 5 bases, with 15 bases spanning the gap. The CDR3 runs to 14 residues. The CDR3 nucleotides read TGTGCCTGGAGTTTGCTGGAGGGATGGGAGACCCAGTACTTC. As protein: CAWSLLEGWETQYF.

CDR3 DNA sequence: TGCGCCAGCAGCCAAGATTTAAGGGGAGGAAACACCATATATTTT. Translated, it gives CASSQDLRGGNTIYF. The rearrangement links TRBV4-1 to TRBJ1-3, with D tentatively TRBD1 (5 bases). The ends were cut back, 0 bases at V and 4 bases at J, with 10 bases in the middle. The CDR3 runs 15 residues. Germline V CDR1 and CDR2: MGHRA, YSYEKL.

This clone appeared once. The genes are TRBV10-2 and TRBJ2-2; D remains unclear. In germline, CDR1 is WSHSY, CDR2 SAAADI. The CDR3 sequence is 12 residues long. Trimming left V 3 bases short and J 5 bases short, with 4 bases between. The CDR3 spells CASSELTGELFF. CDR3 in DNA: TGCGCCAGCAGTGAACTTACCGGGGAGCTGTTTTTT.

The rearrangement uses TRBV7-9 and TRBJ2-1; D remains unclear. The CDR3 is 17 amino acids. The germline gives CDR1 SEHNR, CDR2 FQNEAQ (reference sequence). V was shortened by 0 bases and J by 8 bases, with 20 bases between the two germline ends. The CDR3 DNA is TGTGCCAGCAGCTTAGCGAACGGCGAAGGCTGGTTCGATGAGCAGTTCTTC. This translates into CASSLANGEGWFDEQFF.

Only a few counts were recorded for this clone. This chain links TRBV29-1 with TRBJ2-7; D uncertain. Trimming stripped 0 bases from V and 0 bases from J, with 12 bases between. This CDR3 comprises 15 residues. Looked up from germline, CDR1 is SQVTM and CDR2 is ANQGSEA. The CDR3 region is CSVEEARESSYEQYF. The CDR3 nucleotides are TGCAGCGTTGAAGAGGCCCGAGAGAGCTCCTACGAGCAGTACTTC.

The chain links TRBV5-1 to TRBJ2-5; 10 bases agree with TRBD1. The CDR3 consists of 15 residues. The junction had 6 bases not matched to a gene; V was cut back by 4 bases and J by 3 bases. The germline V gene encodes CDR1 SGHRS and CDR2 YFSETQ. The CDR3 spells CASSTPGTGEETQYF. The CDR3 nucleotides read TGCGCCAGCAGCACTCCCGGGACAGGGGAAGAGACCCAGTACTTC.

This rearrangement joins TRBV5-1 to TRBJ2-2; D is uncertain. The germline V and J ends were trimmed by 0 bases and 0 bases, with 3 bases remaining between them. The length of the CDR3 is 14 residues. The germline gives CDR1 SGHRS, CDR2 YFSETQ. CDR3 sequence reads: CASSLEPNTGELFF. The CDR3 DNA follows: TGCGCCAGCAGCTTGGAACCGAACACCGGGGAGCTGTTTTTT.

The CDR3 loop is CASSFGQTEQYF. Here the CDR3 DNA reads TGTGCCAGCAGCTTTGGACAGACCGAGCAGTACTTC. J is TRBJ2-7 and V is TRBV7-8, with TRBD1 as a possible D gene (6 bases). The CDR3 length is 12 residues. Trimming removed 3 bases from V and 6 bases from J, with 9 bases in between. In germline, CDR1 is SGHVS, CDR2 FQNEAQ.

V and J are TRBV29-1 and TRBJ1-5, with 7 nucleotides matching TRBD1. The CDR3 contains 13 residues. The ends lost 6 bases at V and 5 bases at J; junction bases unmatched: 7. CDR1 and CDR2 from the germline V gene are SQVTM and ANQGSEA. CDR3 amino acids: CSVIQGFDQPQHF. For the CDR3, the DNA is TGCAGCGTCATACAGGGGTTTGATCAGCCCCAGCATTTT.

The V and J genes are TRBV5-1 and TRBJ1-1, with 7 bases fitting TRBD1. J lost 0 bases, V lost 0 bases, and 8 bases had no gene match. CDR3 size: 17 residues. The germline V gene has CDR1 SGHRS and CDR2 YFSETQ. The CDR3 region has the DNA TGCGCCAGCAGCTTGGAAAGGGGGCGAAAAGTGAACACTGAAGCTTTCTTT. Translating it yields CASSLERGRKVNTEAFF. Using reference TRBV5-1 and TRBJ1-1 for the parts outside the CDR3, the full variable domain is KAGVTQTPRYLIKTRGQQVTLSCSPISGHRSVSWYQQTPGQGLQFLFEYFSETQRNKGNFPGRFSGRQFSNSRSEMNVSTLELGDSALYLCASSLERGRKVNTEAFFGQGTRLTVV.